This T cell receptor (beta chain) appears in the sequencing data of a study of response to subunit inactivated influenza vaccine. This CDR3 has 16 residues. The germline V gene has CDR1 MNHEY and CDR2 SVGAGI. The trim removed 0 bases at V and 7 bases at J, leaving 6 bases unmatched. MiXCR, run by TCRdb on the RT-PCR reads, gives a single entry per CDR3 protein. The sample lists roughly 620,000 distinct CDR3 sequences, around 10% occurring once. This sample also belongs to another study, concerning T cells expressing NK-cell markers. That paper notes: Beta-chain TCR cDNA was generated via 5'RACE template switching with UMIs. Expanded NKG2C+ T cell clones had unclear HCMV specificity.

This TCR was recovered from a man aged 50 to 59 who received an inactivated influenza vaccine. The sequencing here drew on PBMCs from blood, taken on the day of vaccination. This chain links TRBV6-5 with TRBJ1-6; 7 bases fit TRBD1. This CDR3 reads CASSYSNRGWNSPLHF. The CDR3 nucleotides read TGTGCCAGCAGTTACTCTAACAGGGGCTGGAATTCACCCCTCCACTTT.